This paragraph covers one T cell receptor (beta chain) sequence. Its cognate antigen has yet to be identified. No per-base quality is available; no much larger clone lies one base away. Genomic DNA served as template for TCR beta VDJ combination and CDR3 sequence profiling. An Illumina HiSeq 2000 was used for TCR repertoire sequencing. Concerning the study's data processing: TRBV/TRBJ rearrangement plots, CDR3 size and DJ length profiles, and Simpson's diversity index were used to evaluate the repertoires. The most abundant DNA sequence in the deep sequencing data was taken as the immunodominant clone. CDR3 amino acid sequences were checked for sharing between subjects and were compared against published repertoires and the VDJdb database. TCRdb trimmed public reads at Q25 via fastp, called clones via MiXCR and kept in-frame beta chains. Entries are consolidated by CDR3 protein sequence, retaining the most common genes and DNA. TCRdb assigned the V and J calls; the authors' analysis was not used. The sample profile shows 150,000 to 200,000 distinct CDR3 sequences; roughly half of them were found once. Clones ranked in the top ten supply about 1.7% of the sample.

There are 14 amino acids in the CDR3, from cysteine to phenylalanine inclusive. CDR3 DNA only is kept here, 42 bases in frame from base 1. As encoded in the germline V gene, CDR1 is SGHTA while CDR2 is FQGNSA. V and J lose 1 base and 4 bases, and a span of 10 bases separates them. The data are from a study of CD8+CD57+ T cells in acquired aplastic anemia (dated by TCRdb to 2016 to 2019). For context, the study as a whole: DNA extracted from sorted CD4+ and CD8+ cells had a mean of roughly 3.4 ug, with a range of about 0.18 to 27.4 ug. CD8+CD57+ expansion was defined as a frequency above the mean frequency observed in healthy subjects.

The patients picked for sequencing were ones in whom flow cytometry had shown an expansion of CD8+CD57+ cells. All patients had severe acquired aplastic anemia diagnosed by International Study of Aplastic Anemia and Agranulocytosis and Camitta criteria. Patients had received no therapy at the time of blood sampling. TCR repertoires of sorted CD4+ and CD8+ blood T cells from severe aplastic anemia patients and healthy subjects were deep-sequenced in the study. Patients were enrolled under clinicaltrials.gov protocols 00001620, 01623167, 00001397, 00071045, 00081523 and 00961064 in the USA. Ficoll-Paque density gradient centrifugation was used to isolate peripheral blood mononuclear cells. CD4+ and CD8+ T cells were sorted by FACS or magnetic beads before DNA extraction. General conclusions and limits of the study: Between patients and healthy controls, no significant difference in CD8+ Simpson's diversity was found (P=0.060). Some 30 CD8+ CDR3 sequences were found to be shared between patients and controls, but these sequences appeared to be highly expressed in patients and within the immunodominant clones of the patients.

This chain is built from TRBV7-2 and TRBJ1-1; the D gene is possibly TRBD1, with 5 bases matching. The sample was sorted CD4+, CD8+, or CD8+CD57+ T cells (not recorded which) from PBMCs. The receptor was derived from a human donor with aplastic anemia. The CDR3 is CASSLVEGTTEAFF. In nucleotide form, the sequence is TGTGCCAGCAGCTTAGTCGAGGGGACCACTGAAGCTTTCTTT.